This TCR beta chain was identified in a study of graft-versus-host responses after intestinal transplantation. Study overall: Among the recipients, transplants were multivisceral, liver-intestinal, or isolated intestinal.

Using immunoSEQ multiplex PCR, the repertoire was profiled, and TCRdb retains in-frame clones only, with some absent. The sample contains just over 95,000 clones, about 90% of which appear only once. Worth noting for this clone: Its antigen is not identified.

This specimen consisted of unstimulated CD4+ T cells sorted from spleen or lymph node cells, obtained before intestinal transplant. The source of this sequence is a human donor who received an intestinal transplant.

DNA of the CDR3: TGTGCCAGCAGTCCCGGGGGAGGATTCGAGCAGTTCTTC. It specifies CASSPGGGFEQFF. V usage is TRBV6-4 and J usage is TRBJ2-1; possible D gene TRBD2, 6 bases. V lost 5 bases to trimming and J lost 10 bases, with 15 bases between them. CDR3 length: 13 residues. CDR1 and CDR2 from the germline V gene are MRHNA and SNTAGT.